This entry is about one T cell receptor (beta chain). Original processing notes: Amplified reference gene primers provided the basis for estimating nucleated cell counts. Profiled with immunoSEQ multiplex PCR; TCRdb holds only in-frame clones, not every one. V, J and clone size were drawn from that table, and D and trimming were deduced from the DNA. The sample includes over 65,000 clones, around 80% seen only once; the top ten take around 9.2%. This sample was taken from a study of blood T cell repertoires in COVID-19. Study-wide background: The cDNA or gDNA used as material had been derived from T cells, B-cell-depleted T cells, or PBMCs.

The length of the CDR3 is 15 residues. Germline loops: CDR1 MDHEN, CDR2 SYDVKM. V lost 2 bases and J 5 bases, leaving 16 bases between the germline ends. This TCR was sampled from a human donor in a cohort sampled during active COVID-19. The rearrangement joins TRBV28 to TRBJ2-7; a weak D match, TRBD1 (6 bases). The specimen was peripheral blood. The DNA of the CDR3 is TGTGCCAGCAGTTTAGCCCTCAGGGGAAAAGACGAGCAGTACTTC. Its protein product is CASSLALRGKDEQYF. Full variable domain (remainder filled in from reference TRBV28 and TRBJ2-7): DVKVTQSSRYLVKRTGEKVFLECVQDMDHENMFWYRQDPGLGLRLIYFSYDVKMKEKGDIPEGYSVSREKKERFSLILESASTNQTSMYLCASSLALRGKDEQYFGPGTRLTVT.